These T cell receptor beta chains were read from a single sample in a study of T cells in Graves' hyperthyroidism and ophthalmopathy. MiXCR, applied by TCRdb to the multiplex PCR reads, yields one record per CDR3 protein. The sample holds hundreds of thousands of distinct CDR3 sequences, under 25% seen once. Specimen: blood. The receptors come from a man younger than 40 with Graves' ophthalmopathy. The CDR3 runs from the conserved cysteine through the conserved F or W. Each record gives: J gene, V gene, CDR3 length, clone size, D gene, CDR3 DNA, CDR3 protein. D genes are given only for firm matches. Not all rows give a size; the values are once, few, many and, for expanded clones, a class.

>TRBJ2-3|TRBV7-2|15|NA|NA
TGTGCCAGCAGCCGTCGACCCGGTGGGACAGATACGCAGTATTTT
CASSRRPGGTDTQYF
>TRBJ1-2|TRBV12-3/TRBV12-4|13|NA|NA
TGTGCCAGCAGCGGGACCGAGGGCTATGGCTACACCTTC
CASSGTEGYGYTF
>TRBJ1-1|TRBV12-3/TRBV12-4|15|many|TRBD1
TGTGCCAGCATTACGAGACCGGGACAGTCGTCTGAAGCTTTCTTT
CASITRPGQSSEAFF
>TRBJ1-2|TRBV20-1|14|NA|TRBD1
TGCAGTGCTCACCCAGGACAGGGCGGTCGGGGCTACACCTTC
CSAHPGQGGRGYTF
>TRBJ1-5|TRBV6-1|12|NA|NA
TGTGCCAGCAAAGTTAGCAATCAGCCCCAGCATTTT
CASKVSNQPQHF
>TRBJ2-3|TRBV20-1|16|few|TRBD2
TGCAGTGCTAGATTCCTGCGGCGGGAGGTGGCAGATACGCAGTATTTT
CSARFLRREVADTQYF
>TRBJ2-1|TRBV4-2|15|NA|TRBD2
TGTGCCAGCAGCCAAGGAGGGACTAGGAACAATGAGCAGTTCTTC
CASSQGGTRNNEQFF
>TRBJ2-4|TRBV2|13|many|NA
TGTGCCAGCATGGGTGGTAAGAGGAACATTCAGTACTTC
CASMGGKRNIQYF
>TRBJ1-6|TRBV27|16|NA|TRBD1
TGTGCCAGCAGTCCAGACAGGGGGTTAATTAATTCACCCCTCCACTTT
CASSPDRGLINSPLHF
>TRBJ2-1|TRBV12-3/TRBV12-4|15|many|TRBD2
TGTGCCAGCAGTTTAACTAGCGGGAGGGTTGATGAGCAGTTCTTC
CASSLTSGRVDEQFF
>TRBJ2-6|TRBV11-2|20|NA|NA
TGTGCCAGCAGCTTAGATCCCCCGAGTCAGGGAGCCTCGGGGGCCAACGTCCTGACTTTC
CASSLDPPSQGASGANVLTF
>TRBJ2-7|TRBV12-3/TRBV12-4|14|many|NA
TGTGCCAGCAGTTTAAATTTTGGAGGGGACGAGCAGTACTTC
CASSLNFGGDEQYF
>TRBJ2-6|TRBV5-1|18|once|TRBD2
TGCGCCAGCAGCCGAGCGGGAGGCCCCAGCTCTGGGGCCAACGTCCTGACTTTC
CASSRAGGPSSGANVLTF
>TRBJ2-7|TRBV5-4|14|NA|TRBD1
TGTGCCAGCAGCTGGGGACAGGGGGGGATCGAGCAGTACTTC
CASSWGQGGIEQYF
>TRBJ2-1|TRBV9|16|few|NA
TGTGCCAGCAGCGGCTCCCAGGAGAGCTCCTACAATGAGCAGTTCTTC
CASSGSQESSYNEQFF
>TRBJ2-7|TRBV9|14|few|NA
TGTGCCAGCAGCGTAGCCGCAGGTTTTCACGAGCAGTACTTC
CASSVAAGFHEQYF
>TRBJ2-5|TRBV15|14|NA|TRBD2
TGTGCCACCAGCAGACTAGCGGGGGAAGAGACCCAGTACTTC
CATSRLAGEETQYF
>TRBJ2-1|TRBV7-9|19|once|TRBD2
TGTGCCAGCAGCTTTGAAGGTAGCGGGAGGGCCGGCCCCTACAATGAGCAGTTCTTC
CASSFEGSGRAGPYNEQFF
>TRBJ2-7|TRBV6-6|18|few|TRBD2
TGTGCCAGCAGTTACCCCGGGACTAGCGGGAGGGCCTTGATTGAGCAGTACTTC
CASSYPGTSGRALIEQYF
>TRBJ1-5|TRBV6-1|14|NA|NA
TGTGCCAGCAGTGAAGCCATTGGCAATCAGCCCCAGCATTTT
CASSEAIGNQPQHF
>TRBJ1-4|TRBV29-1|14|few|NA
TGCAGCGTTGATTCCGGGGAAGCTAATGAAAAACTGTTTTTT
CSVDSGEANEKLFF
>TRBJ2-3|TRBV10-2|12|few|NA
TGCGCCAGCAGGGAGTTCACAGATACGCAGTATTTT
CASREFTDTQYF
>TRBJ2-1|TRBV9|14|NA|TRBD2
TGTGCCAGCAGCGCCGGGACTAGAACCAATGAGCAGTTCTTC
CASSAGTRTNEQFF
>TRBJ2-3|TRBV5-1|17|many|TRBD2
TGCGCCAGCAGCTTGGAGGGACTAGCGGGGAAGACAGATACGCAGTATTTT
CASSLEGLAGKTDTQYF
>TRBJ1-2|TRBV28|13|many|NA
TGTGCCAGCAGTTTATCAGGGCCCTATGGCTACACCTTC
CASSLSGPYGYTF
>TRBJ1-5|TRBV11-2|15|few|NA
TGTGCCAGCAGCGCCCAGAGCGGGGGTGGCCAGCCCCAGCATTTT
CASSAQSGGGQPQHF
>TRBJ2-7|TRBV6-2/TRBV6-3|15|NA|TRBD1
TGTGCCAGCAGTTATGGACAGGGGCTAGCCTACGAGCAGTACTTC
CASSYGQGLAYEQYF
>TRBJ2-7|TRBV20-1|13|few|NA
TGCAGTTGTGAGCTAGCGAACTCCTACGAGCAGTACTTC
CSCELANSYEQYF
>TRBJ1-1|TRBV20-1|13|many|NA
TGCAGTGCTAGTCCTCAGGGGAACACTGAAGCTTTCTTT
CSASPQGNTEAFF
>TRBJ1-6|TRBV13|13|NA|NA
TGTGCCAGCAGAAGGCAGGGAATAGCACCCCTCCACTTT
CASRRQGIAPLHF
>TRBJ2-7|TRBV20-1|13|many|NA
TGCAGTGCTAGGGTGTCCCCCTTTTACGAGCAGTACTTC
CSARVSPFYEQYF
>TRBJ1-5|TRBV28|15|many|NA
TGTGCCAGCAGTTTCGAAGGGGCAGGCAATCAGCCCCAGCATTTT
CASSFEGAGNQPQHF
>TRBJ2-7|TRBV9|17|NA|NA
TGTGCCAGCAGCTCTCGGGTTGCGGGCGGGACCTCCTACGAGCAGTACTTC
CASSSRVAGGTSYEQYF
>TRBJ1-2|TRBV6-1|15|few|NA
TGTGCCAGCAGTGAAGCTCACAGAACTAACTATGGCTACACCTTC
CASSEAHRTNYGYTF
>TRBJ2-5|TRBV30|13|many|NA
TGTGCCTGGATGCCACGACAGAAAGAGACCCAGTACTTC
CAWMPRQKETQYF
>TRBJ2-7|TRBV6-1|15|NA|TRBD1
TGTGCCAGCACCCGGGACAGGGGGCAGGCCTCCGAGCAGTACTTC
CASTRDRGQASEQYF
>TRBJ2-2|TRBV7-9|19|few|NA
TGTGCCAGCAGCTTAGCGCTAATACTAGCCAAAAGGGGAACCGGGGAGCTGTTTTTT
CASSLALILAKRGTGELFF
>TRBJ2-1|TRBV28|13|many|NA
TGTGCCAGCAGTTCGTTCCCAGGAAATGAGCAGTTCTTC
CASSSFPGNEQFF